A single sample is the source of the 28 T cell receptor beta chains below, sequenced in a study of prognosis after radiotherapy for stage I lung cancer. Amplification of the TCR beta CDR3 (from genomic DNA) was done by two-round multiplex PCR. Amplification during the initial PCR round employed primers specific to each TRBV and TRBJ gene. Using its own MiXCR run on the multiplex PCR reads, TCRdb lists one record per CDR3 protein. The sample contains about 23,000 distinct CDR3 sequences, approximately 45% of which appear only once. The sequenced sample was PBMCs, obtained before or after stereotactic body radiation therapy (not recorded which). Receptors originate from a donor older than 45 with non-small cell lung cancer.

This rearrangement joins TRBV11-3 to TRBJ2-7, with 12 bases aligning to TRBD1. Germline CDR1 reads SGHNT; CDR2 reads YENEEA. The CDR3 spans 14 residues. Trimming removed 4 bases from V and 5 bases from J; junction bases left unmatched: 3. The CDR3 DNA sequence: TGTGCCAGCAGCTACGGGACAGGGGGCGACGAGCAGTACTTC. Encoded protein: CASSYGTGGDEQYF.

Many counts were recorded for this clonotype. The chain recombines TRBV2 with TRBJ2-1; a possible D gene is TRBD2 (5 bases). The CDR3 loop spans 17 amino acids. The ends were cut back, 5 bases at V and 9 bases at J, with 26 bases in the middle. Per the germline V gene, CDR1 is SNHLY and CDR2 is FYNNEI. In DNA, the CDR3 is TGTGCCAGCAGTAGCCGGGTTGGTAGTCTTACCGCGGGTGAGCAGTTCTTC. This sequence encodes CASSSRVGSLTAGEQFF.

This clonotype was observed a few times. This sequence joins TRBV5-1 and TRBJ2-3, with unresolved D. Germline CDR1 is SGHRS and CDR2 is YFSETQ. Deletions cut 2 bases from V and 4 bases from J, with 8 bases between. The CDR3 consists of 13 residues. The CDR3 region has the DNA TGCGCCAGCAGCTTCTTCAGGTCAGATACGCAGTATTTT. Protein sequence: CASSFFRSDTQYF.

This clonotype is deemed medium-sized. The chain joins TRBV2 to TRBJ1-6, with a weak D call TRBD1 (5 bases). Germline CDR1 and CDR2: SNHLY and FYNNEI. The CDR3 loop spans 14 amino acids. Trimming removed 8 bases from V and 8 bases from J, with 16 bases in between. The DNA for the CDR3 is TGTGCCAGCCGATCTGAGGGAGGGGATTCACCCCTCCACTTT. Its protein product is CASRSEGGDSPLHF.

This clonotype showed up many times. The gene calls are TRBV5-1 and TRBJ1-1; D remains unclear. CDR1 SGHRS and CDR2 YFSETQ come from the germline V gene. The CDR3 contains 13 residues. Trimming removed 1 base from V and 7 bases from J, with 11 bases in between. The CDR3, as DNA: TGCGCCAGCAGCTTGCTAGGCGCCAGTGAAGCTTTCTTT. This encodes CASSLLGASEAFF. Combining the CDR3 with reference TRBV5-1 and TRBJ1-1 gives the whole variable domain KAGVTQTPRYLIKTRGQQVTLSCSPISGHRSVSWYQQTPGQGLQFLFEYFSETQRNKGNFPGRFSGRQFSNSRSEMNVSTLELGDSALYLCASSLLGASEAFFGQGTRLTVV.

On this clonotype itself: A read error may account for a junction end that differs from germline. The J gene is TRBJ2-1, the V gene TRBV7-3; D assignment may be TRBD1 or TRBD2 (5 bases each). Germline CDR1 reads SGHTA; CDR2 reads FQGTGA. The CDR3 sequence is 16 residues long. The CDR3 region is CASSEYGASSYNEQFF. Here the CDR3 DNA reads TGTGCCAGCAGCGAATACGGGGCGAGCTCCTACAACGAGCAGTTCTTC.

The chain couples TRBV12-5 to TRBJ1-2, with D maybe TRBD1 (5 bases). CDR1 and CDR2 (germline): LGHNT, FRNRAP. There are 12 residues in the CDR3. V was cut by 9 bases and J by 12 bases, with 20 bases left in between. The CDR3 DNA reads TGTGCTAGCGGTCCCGGTAATTGGGGCCACACCTTC. Its protein product is CASGPGNWGHTF.

This chain uses TRBV20-1 with TRBJ2-5; D may correspond to TRBD1 or TRBD2 (5 bases each). The length of the CDR3 is 13 residues. Germline V gives CDR1 DFQATT, CDR2 SNEGSKA (reference sequence). The germline V and J ends were trimmed by 5 bases and 8 bases, with 18 bases remaining between them. The DNA for the CDR3 is TGCAGTGCTGCCGGGACGCTAGGGGTTACCCAGTACTTC. Residues: CSAAGTLGVTQYF.

The chain combines TRBV2 with TRBJ2-4; 11 bases map to TRBD2. The V segment lost 5 bases and the J segment 0 bases; nucleotides outside the gene matches: 6. CDR3 size: 17 residues. From germline, CDR1 is SNHLY and CDR2 FYNNEI. DNA of the CDR3: TGTGCCAGCAGTAAGGGACTAGCGGTACTAGCCAAAAACATTCAGTACTTC. It codes for CASSKGLAVLAKNIQYF.

The table lists this clonotype with many counts. The rearrangement uses TRBV9 and TRBJ2-3, with 11 positions matching TRBD2. J lost 4 bases, V lost 2 bases, and 9 bases had no gene match. Germline lookup yields CDR1 SGDLS and CDR2 YYNGEE. The CDR3 contains 17 residues. The CDR3: CASSVTTSGDFPDTQYF. In nucleotides, the CDR3 is TGTGCCAGCAGCGTCACGACTAGCGGGGACTTCCCAGATACGCAGTATTTT. Full variable domain (outside the CDR3, taken from reference TRBV9 and TRBJ2-3): DSGVTQTPKHLITATGQRVTLRCSPRSGDLSVYWYQQSLDQGLQFLIQYYNGEERAKGNILERFSAQQFPDLHSELNLSSLELGDSALYFCASSVTTSGDFPDTQYFGPGTRLTVL.

This chain connects TRBV20-1 to TRBJ2-7, with TRBD2 identical over 7 bases. The trim removed 6 bases at V and 2 bases at J, leaving 10 bases unmatched. The CDR3 sequence is 14 residues long. The germline gives CDR1 DFQATT, CDR2 SNEGSKA (reference sequence). CDR3 DNA: TGCAGTGCGAACGGCCCGGGACTAACCTACGAGCAGTACTTC. Translating gives CSANGPGLTYEQYF.

Details on this clonotype: Since a much larger clone is just one base distant, this may be a read error. V and J are TRBV27 and TRBJ2-3; no clear D. CDR3 length: 11 residues. V gave up 7 bases and J gave up 7 bases, with 9 bases separating them. Germline V lookup: CDR1 MNHEY, CDR2 SMNVEV (reference sequence). CDR3 DNA: TGTGCCAGCATGATGGGGTATACGCAGTATTTT. This codes for CASMMGYTQYF.

The table lists this clonotype with a count of one. The germline gene is not matched at one end of the junction; a read error may be the cause. The chain joins TRBV6-2 or TRBV6-3 to TRBJ2-7, with D perhaps matching TRBD1 (6 bases). Germline CDR1 MNHEY, CDR2 SVGEGT. CDR3 length: 13 residues. Here the CDR3 DNA reads TGTGCCAACAGTTCAACAGGGTTAGGCGAGCAGTACTTC. This codes for CANSSTGLGEQYF.

This clonotype has ten or more counts. This chain joins TRBV19 and TRBJ2-3; maybe TRBD1 (5 bases). The germline CDR1 and CDR2 sequences are LNHDA and SQIVND (reference sequence). The CDR3 loop spans 13 amino acids. The ends were cut back, 8 bases at V and 3 bases at J, with 12 bases in the middle. This CDR3 is CASRTPITDTQYF. The CDR3 DNA sequence: TGTGCCAGTCGGACACCGATTACAGATACGCAGTATTTT.

The chain is built from TRBV5-1 and TRBJ2-1; D unclear. CDR1 SGHRS and CDR2 YFSETQ come from the germline V gene. The V end lost 3 bases, the J end lost 7 bases, and 11 bases lay between the germline ends. This CDR3 contains 13 residues. The DNA of the CDR3 is TGCGCCAGCAGCTCCCACTCGGATAATGAGCAGTTCTTC. Translation: CASSSHSDNEQFF.

This clonotype showed up many times. V gene TRBV29-1 combines with J gene TRBJ2-1; 13 bases fit TRBD2. Trimming at V came to 8 bases and at J to 6 bases, leaving 7 bases not matched to a gene. The CDR3 consists of 14 residues. Germline V gene lookup returns CDR1 SQVTM and CDR2 ANQGSEA. CDR3 in amino acids: CSIWTSGGLNEQFF. The CDR3 DNA follows: TGCAGCATCTGGACTAGCGGGGGACTCAATGAGCAGTTCTTC.

Comment on this clonotype: A read error is likely here: a far larger clone is one base away. V gene TRBV5-1 combines with J gene TRBJ2-7; D is perhaps TRBD2 (6 bases). Germline V CDR1 and CDR2: SGHRS, YFSETQ. This CDR3 spans 14 amino acids. For the CDR3, the DNA is TGTGCCAGCAGCTTAGCGGCAGCGGTAGACGAGCAGTACTTC. Translating gives CASSLAAAVDEQYF.

This clonotype was observed many times. This rearrangement joins TRBV7-9 to TRBJ2-3; D assignment may be TRBD1 or TRBD2 (5 bases each). Germline V CDR1 and CDR2: SEHNR, FQNEAQ (reference sequence). There are 13 residues in the CDR3. The ends were cut back, 8 bases at V and 0 bases at J, with 9 bases in the middle. CDR3 in amino acids: CASDGASTDTQYF. CDR3 bases: TGTGCCAGCGACGGGGCTAGCACAGATACGCAGTATTTT.

This clonotype was counted many times. The rearrangement uses TRBV4-3 and TRBJ1-2, with D tentatively TRBD1 (5 bases). Germline V lookup: CDR1 LGHNA, CDR2 YSLEER. The CDR3 has 14 residues. V was clipped by 1 base and J by 4 bases, with 10 bases between them. Here the CDR3 reads CASSQVGGGYGYTF. The CDR3 DNA follows: TGCGCCAGCAGCCAAGTGGGGGGTGGCTATGGCTACACCTTC.

This clonotype was seen ten or more times. V gene TRBV5-1 combines with J gene TRBJ2-5, with D unclear. This CDR3 has 14 amino acids. The germline V gene has CDR1 SGHRS and CDR2 YFSETQ. V lost 0 bases, J lost 5 bases, and 11 bases lay in between. The CDR3 region is CASSLGGGVETQYF. As DNA, the CDR3 is TGCGCCAGCAGCTTGGGCGGCGGAGTGGAGACCCAGTACTTC.

A word on this clonotype: Since no conserved phenylalanine or tryptophan closes the CDR3, a read error is the likely cause. The chain employs TRBV6-1 and TRBJ1-1; D perhaps matches TRBD1 (5 bases). This CDR3 region has 13 residues. Trimming removed 7 bases at V and 2 bases at J, with 11 bases between. The germline gives CDR1 MNHNS, CDR2 SASEGT. This CDR3 is CASISQGNTEAFS. The CDR3, as DNA: TGTGCCAGCATTTCTCAGGGTAACACTGAAGCTTTCTCT.

At least ten counts were recorded for this clonotype. The chain links TRBV4-2 to TRBJ1-4, with D hard to call. The germline V gene encodes CDR1 LGHNA and CDR2 YNFKEQ. Trimming shortened V by 0 bases and J by 10 bases, and 6 bases separated the two germline ends. The CDR3 extends over 12 amino acids. CDR3 region: CASSQEAGKLFF. The CDR3 coding sequence is TGTGCCAGCAGCCAAGAGGCAGGAAAACTGTTTTTT.

This clonotype showed up many times. The rearrangement uses TRBV9 and TRBJ1-2, with TRBD1 matching over 7 bases. This CDR3 is built from 14 residues. V lost 3 bases and J lost 2; bases outside the gene matches: 4. The germline V gene has CDR1 SGDLS and CDR2 YYNGEE. DNA for the CDR3: TGTGCCAGCAGCGCCCTGACAGGGAACTATGGCTACACCTTC. Amino acid sequence: CASSALTGNYGYTF.

This clonotype ranks as medium-sized. In DNA, the CDR3 is TGCGCCAGCAGCTTGGCCTCGGACAGGGGTGACTATGGCTACACCTTC. Amino acids: CASSLASDRGDYGYTF. The J gene is TRBJ1-2, the V gene TRBV5-1, with TRBD1 identical over 9 bases. The CDR3 sequence is 16 residues long. With 0 bases clipped from V and 3 bases from J, the junction kept 6 bases outside the gene matches. Germline V gives CDR1 SGHRS, CDR2 YFSETQ.

The rearrangement uses TRBV20-1 and TRBJ2-2; no firm D call. Germline V lookup: CDR1 DFQATT, CDR2 SNEGSKA (reference sequence). The CDR3 runs to 13 residues. V was clipped by 2 bases and J by 4 bases, with 8 bases between them. The CDR3 spells CSARLGLTGELFF. In DNA, the CDR3 is TGCAGTGCTAGACTCGGGCTCACCGGGGAGCTGTTTTTT.

In its sample, this clonotype ranks as medium-sized (0.01 to 0.1%). The chain uses TRBV28 and TRBJ1-6; D remains unclear. The CDR3 loop spans 14 amino acids. The germline gives CDR1 MDHEN, CDR2 SYDVKM. V lost 2 bases and J lost 7, with 9 bases in between. The CDR3 loop is CASSLATKNSPLHF. The CDR3 bases are TGTGCCAGCAGTTTAGCGACTAAAAATTCACCCCTCCACTTT.

As for this clonotype: A far larger clone is off by one base, so a read error is likely. CDR3: CGSSRREYEQYF. The CDR3 DNA is TGTGGCAGCAGCCGGAGAGAGTACGAGCAGTACTTC. The chain links TRBV6-5 to TRBJ2-7; D gene uncertain. This CDR3 has 12 residues. Germline assignment: CDR1 MNHEY and CDR2 SVGAGI.

This clonotype counts as medium-sized. V gene TRBV2 combines with J gene TRBJ2-7; tentatively, D is TRBD2 (6 bases). The V end was cut by 5 bases, the J end by 5 bases, with 19 bases between. In germline, CDR1 is SNHLY, CDR2 FYNNEI. CDR3 length: 15 amino acids. DNA for the CDR3: TGTGCCAGCAGTTCTATTGCGGGGATGGGGAACGAGCAGTACTTC. This sequence encodes CASSSIAGMGNEQYF.